These 5 T cell receptor beta chains came from one sample sequenced in a study of T cell responses to AZD1222 COVID-19 vaccine. Only in-frame clones appear in the TCRdb table, and some are missing; sequencing was by immunoSEQ multiplex PCR. Of roughly 100,000 clones detected, 89% appear once; the ten largest clones hold about 1.5%. The specimen was peripheral blood, collected on day 0 of AZD1222 vaccination. Receptor source: an adult in good health.

The V call is TRBV30, the J call TRBJ2-2; 9 bases map to TRBD2. The CDR3 is 15 amino acids. J was trimmed by 3 bases and V by 2 bases; bases with no gene match: 4. In germline, CDR1 is GTSNPN, CDR2 SVGIG (reference sequence). The CDR3 here is CAWSLAGWDTGELFF. Here the CDR3 DNA reads TGTGCCTGGAGTCTAGCGGGGTGGGACACCGGGGAGCTGTTTTTT.

The CDR3 coding sequence is TGCGCCAGCAGCGTTCTAGCGGGGGCGTCCTACGAGCAGTACTTC. Amino acid sequence: CASSVLAGASYEQYF. This chain uses TRBV5-1 with TRBJ2-7; 10 bases map to TRBD2. The V gene's germline CDR1 is SGHRS and CDR2 YFSETQ. The CDR3 is made up of 15 amino acids. V lost 4 bases, J lost 1 base, and 5 bases stayed unmatched.

The CDR3 DNA reads as TGTGCCACCGGACTAGCGGATATCTCCTACGAGCAGTACTTC. Protein sequence: CATGLADISYEQYF. V and J are TRBV10-3 and TRBJ2-7; 10 nucleotides match TRBD2. J lost 0 bases, V lost 10 bases, and 6 bases had no gene match. This CDR3 region has 14 residues. Per the germline V gene, CDR1 is ENHRY and CDR2 is SYGVKD.

The chain couples TRBV13 to TRBJ2-5, with D tentatively TRBD2 (5 bases). Germline V lookup: CDR1 PRHDT, CDR2 FYEKMQ (reference sequence). The V end was cut by 5 bases, the J end by 3 bases, with 13 bases between. This CDR3 comprises 14 residues. The chain's CDR3 is CASSENGVKETQYF. In nucleotides, the CDR3 is TGTGCCAGCAGCGAAAACGGGGTAAAAGAGACCCAGTACTTC.

The chain employs TRBV19 and TRBJ2-1; 10 bases line up with TRBD1. V was pared by 5 bases and J by 3 bases, with 10 bases of the junction left unmatched. The CDR3 consists of 17 residues. Germline V gene lookup returns CDR1 LNHDA and CDR2 SQIVND (reference sequence). The CDR3 loop reads CASSPTRDRGYYNEQFF. The DNA of the CDR3 is TGTGCCAGTAGTCCAACCCGGGACAGGGGATACTACAATGAGCAGTTCTTC.